One and the same sample provided the 12 T cell receptor beta chains below, sequenced in a study of CXCR3-negative and CXCR3-positive naive CD8 T cells (dated by TCRdb to the late 2010s). These TCRs are of unknown antigen specificity. Sequencing instrument: NextSeq 550. The Human TCR Profiling Kit (MiLaboratory) was used to make UMI-labeled 5' RACE TRB cDNA libraries. TCRdb reprocessed the reads, and each CDR3 protein sequence is entered once, without DNA. The table held for this sample gives around 60,000 distinct CDR3 sequences. Of the sample, around 0.75% falls within the top ten clones. Points the paper makes about the study in general: TRB CDR3s from CXCR3-positive naive cells showed higher hydrophobicity (lower Kidera factor 4), lower energy, and higher strength and volume indices than CXCR3-negative naive cells.

Sequencing was done on a sample of naive CXCR3+ CD8+ T cells from blood. Taken with the paper, the label for cell subset or site translates to: CD45RO-CCR7+CD27+CD95- naive CD8+ T cells expressing CXCR3 (TNR3+). Receptor source: a human donor in good health. Some clones in this sample may be carry-over from other donors' samples.

This chain connects TRBV14 to TRBJ2-7; the TRBD1 assignment by TCRdb is unverifiable without DNA. CDR3 length equals 14 residues. Germline V gene sequence: CDR1 SGHDN, CDR2 FVKESK. The CDR3 protein is CASSSDRFPWEQYF.

V is TRBV4-3 and J is TRBJ2-7; TCRdb selects TRBD1, and the lack of DNA leaves this call unchecked. The CDR3 consists of 15 residues. Germline V gene data show CDR1 as LGHNA and CDR2 as YSLEER. The CDR3 region is CASSPGTGVSYEQYF.

The rearrangement links TRBV28 to TRBJ2-5. The CDR3 runs to 13 residues. Germline V lookup: CDR1 MDHEN, CDR2 SYDVKM. The CDR3 region is CASRRRGQETQYF.

This sequence joins TRBV7-2 and TRBJ1-2; TCRdb lists TRBD1, though no DNA is available to test this call. The CDR3 consists of 15 residues. Germline CDR1 and CDR2: SGHTA and FQGNSA. The CDR3 protein is CASSLDLGLGYGYTF.

The chain has TRBV5-1 and TRBJ1-5; there is no DNA to check the TCRdb D call of TRBD1. Germline CDR1 reads SGHRS; CDR2 reads YFSETQ. This CDR3 contains 14 residues. CDR3 residues: CASSLGTGAQPQHF.

This chain uses TRBV28 with TRBJ1-2. Germline V gene lookup returns CDR1 MDHEN and CDR2 SYDVKM. The CDR3 runs 13 residues. The CDR3 reads CASSLSSNYGYTF.

J is TRBJ2-7 and V is TRBV7-2; TCRdb proposes TRBD1, but this gene call is untestable without DNA. The CDR3 length is 16 residues. Germline V gene lookup returns CDR1 SGHTA and CDR2 FQGNSA. This chain's CDR3 is CASSLGPYYLSYEQYF.

The chain joins TRBV28 to TRBJ2-7; TCRdb's D call, TRBD1, is unchecked because there is no DNA. The CDR3 totals 14 residues. Germline V gene data show CDR1 as MDHEN and CDR2 as SYDVKM. The chain's CDR3 is CASRDRGGGYEQYF.

The V gene is TRBV9, the J gene TRBJ2-7. The germline CDR1 and CDR2 sequences are SGDLS and YYNGEE. The CDR3 is 14 amino acids. The CDR3 sequence is CASSPIAGFYEQYF.

The chain employs TRBV28 and TRBJ2-3; the D call of TRBD2 rests on TCRdb alone, since no DNA is present to check it. CDR1 and CDR2 from the germline V gene are MDHEN and SYDVKM. This CDR3 spans 15 amino acids. CDR3 protein: CASNIAGGITDTQYF.

The gene calls are TRBV12-3 or TRBV12-4 and TRBJ2-3; the D call of TRBD1 rests on TCRdb alone, since no DNA is present to check it. CDR3 size: 16 residues. CDR3 amino acids: CASTTWGSGITDTQYF.

The chain has TRBV20-1 and TRBJ1-1. The CDR3 runs 16 residues. CDR1 DFQATT and CDR2 SNEGSKA come from the germline V gene (reference sequence). The CDR3 reads CSARDLTRGENTEAFF.